This T cell receptor (beta chain) was recovered during a study of T cells in Graves' hyperthyroidism and ophthalmopathy. Study-wide context: Blood was drawn when the patient was first diagnosed and still untreated. Study results and caveats: Stable hyperthyroidism was told apart from ophthalmopathy by a model built on 13 V-J features.

Amplified TCR beta CDR3 regions derived from RNA transcripts. The HTBI primer set was used in a first-round RT-PCR of the TCR CDR3. A single record per CDR3 protein comes from TCRdb applying MiXCR to the multiplex PCR reads. The sample lists around 690,000 distinct CDR3 sequences, approximately 15% occurring once. Newly diagnosed patients aged 18 to 65 had hyperthyroidism of under 2 months' duration. This clonotype has more than one count but fewer than ten. The target antigen is unknown. The V gene's germline CDR1 is DFQATT and CDR2 SNEGSKA (reference sequence). V was shortened by 3 bases and J by 5 bases, with 10 bases between the two germline ends. The CDR3 covers 13 residues.

The J gene is TRBJ1-4, the V gene TRBV20-1, with D perhaps matching TRBD1 (6 bases). Sequencing was carried out using blood. This clonotype originated in a man in his fifties or sixties with Graves' hyperthyroidism. CDR3 amino acids: CSASRTANEKLFF. CDR3 nucleotide sequence: TGCAGTGCTAGTAGGACAGCGAATGAAAAACTGTTTTTT.